What follows is one T cell receptor (beta chain) and its context. CDR3 length: 14 residues. V was pared by 6 bases and J by 4 bases, with 5 bases of the junction left unmatched. The germline CDR1 and CDR2 sequences are LGHDT and YNNKEL (reference sequence). Each cDNA held unique molecular identifiers, and template switching gave it a universal primer site. Each CDR3 protein gets one entry after TCRdb re-called the 5' RACE reads with MiXCR. The sample records 350,000 to 500,000 distinct CDR3 sequences, about a fifth being singletons. This entry comes from a study of identical twins. This rearrangement joins TRBV3-1 to TRBJ2-5; 10 bases fit TRBD1. The sample comprised naive T cells sorted from blood. The TCR comes from a man aged 45-65 years in good health. The CDR3 loop is CASRPRDRGETQYF. CDR3 nucleotides: TGTGCCAGCAGACCCCGGGACAGGGGAGAGACCCAGTACTTC.